This T cell receptor beta chain was retrieved from a study of graft-versus-host responses after intestinal transplantation. Looking at the study overall: Recipients across the board were started on anti-thymocyte globulin induction, then kept on tacrolimus and steroids for around 3 years.

This clone was observed a handful of times. The antigen is not known. Germline CDR1 reads MNHNY; CDR2 reads SVGAGI (reference sequence). V was pared by 6 bases and J by 0 bases, with 11 bases between. The CDR3 is 15 amino acids. Produced via immunoSEQ multiplex PCR; TCRdb's table is partial and in-frame only. The sample shows just over 95,000 clones, 80% to 95% of them seen only once. Sample: unstimulated CD4+ T cells sorted from spleen or lymph node cells, taken before intestinal transplant. V is TRBV6-6 and J is TRBJ1-4; possible D gene TRBD1, 6 bases. This sequence was found in a human donor who received an intestinal transplant. Written as DNA, the CDR3 is TGTGCCAGCAGGGTACAGGGTACAACTAATGAAAAACTGTTTTTT. It codes for CASRVQGTTNEKLFF.